These T cell receptor beta chains were read from a single sample in a study of blood T cell repertoires in COVID-19. The data were produced by immunoSEQ multiplex PCR, yet TCRdb's version contains in-frame clones alone and is incomplete. Among 30,000 to 40,000 clones listed, about 80% were seen once. The sample consisted of peripheral blood. The receptors here all came from a woman in her 70s with acute or convalescent COVID-19. CDR3s include the opening cysteine and the closing phenylalanine or tryptophan. Fields, in order: CDR3 DNA, CDR3 protein, clone size, J gene, D gene, V gene. A D gene is named only where the DNA matches it firmly. Rows give clone size only sometimes, using once, few, many, or a class for an expanded clone.

DNA: TGTGCCAGCAGCGGTGAAGGGGTCAATCCACCCCTCCACTTT
CDR3: CASSGEGVNPPLHF
size: once
J: TRBJ1-6
D: NA
V: TRBV7-9

DNA: TGTGCCAGCAGTTCCGGGACACTTGCTAACTATGGCTACACCTTC
CDR3: CASSSGTLANYGYTF
size: NA
J: TRBJ1-2
D: NA
V: TRBV6-5

DNA: TGTGCCAGCAGCCCCCGACAGGGGATGAACACTGAAGCTTTCTTT
CDR3: CASSPRQGMNTEAFF
size: NA
J: TRBJ1-1
D: TRBD1
V: TRBV7-9

DNA: TGTGCCAGCAGTTTGGGGACAGTAGGTTCACCCCTCCACTTT
CDR3: CASSLGTVGSPLHF
size: NA
J: TRBJ1-6
D: TRBD1
V: TRBV27

DNA: TGTGCCAGCCAGACAGGGGGCGTCTCCTACAATGAGCAGTTCTTC
CDR3: CASQTGGVSYNEQFF
size: NA
J: TRBJ2-1
D: TRBD1
V: TRBV28

DNA: TGTGCCAGCAGTTTTATGGCTAGCGGGCACTACAATGAGCAGTTCTTC
CDR3: CASSFMASGHYNEQFF
size: NA
J: TRBJ2-1
D: TRBD2
V: TRBV28

DNA: TGTGCCAGCAGCCCGGGAGACCGAACTAATGAAAAACTGTTTTTT
CDR3: CASSPGDRTNEKLFF
size: NA
J: TRBJ1-4
D: NA
V: TRBV7-9

DNA: TGTGCCAGCAGCCCGGCGGGGACAGTGAACACCGGGGAGCTGTTTTTT
CDR3: CASSPAGTVNTGELFF
size: NA
J: TRBJ2-2
D: NA
V: TRBV5-4

DNA: TGTGCCAGCAGCGTAGGCGGGGGGGAAGCTTTCTTT
CDR3: CASSVGGGEAFF
size: NA
J: TRBJ1-1
D: NA
V: TRBV9

DNA: TGTGCCAGCAGCCTGACTAGCGGGAACTACAATGAGCAGTTCTTC
CDR3: CASSLTSGNYNEQFF
size: NA
J: TRBJ2-1
D: TRBD2
V: TRBV11-1

DNA: TGTGCCAGCAGCGTAGGCCTTTCTAGCGGGAGGAACAAAAACATTCAGTACTTC
CDR3: CASSVGLSSGRNKNIQYF
size: NA
J: TRBJ2-4
D: TRBD2
V: TRBV9

DNA: TGTGCCAGCAGTTTGGGGCAACTTAGCTCCTACGAGCAGTACTTC
CDR3: CASSLGQLSSYEQYF
size: NA
J: TRBJ2-7
D: NA
V: TRBV28

DNA: TGTGCCAGTAGTATTGAACGGACTAGCGGGGGGGAAGAGACCCAGTACTTC
CDR3: CASSIERTSGGEETQYF
size: few
J: TRBJ2-5
D: TRBD2
V: TRBV19

DNA: TGTGCCACCAGGGGCAACACTGAAGCTTTCTTT
CDR3: CATRGNTEAFF
size: NA
J: TRBJ1-1
D: NA
V: TRBV15

DNA: TGTGCCACCAGCAGAGGGCCCGACAATGAGCAGTTCTTC
CDR3: CATSRGPDNEQFF
size: NA
J: TRBJ2-1
D: NA
V: TRBV15

DNA: TGTGCCAGCAGTGAATTCCCTAGCGGGGTCAATGAGCAGTTCTTC
CDR3: CASSEFPSGVNEQFF
size: NA
J: TRBJ2-1
D: TRBD2
V: TRBV6-1

DNA: TGCGCCAGCAGCGGTGGGACAGGCCCTGTGAACACTGAAGCTTTCTTT
CDR3: CASSGGTGPVNTEAFF
size: NA
J: TRBJ1-1
D: TRBD1
V: TRBV5-1

DNA: TGTGCCAGCAGCCTCCGACAGGGGGATGAAGCTTTCTTT
CDR3: CASSLRQGDEAFF
size: NA
J: TRBJ1-1
D: TRBD1
V: TRBV3-1/TRBV3-2

DNA: TGTGCCAGCAGCTTCCTACTAGCGGGAGGTCTAGATACGCAGTATTTT
CDR3: CASSFLLAGGLDTQYF
size: NA
J: TRBJ2-3
D: TRBD2
V: TRBV9

DNA: TGCGCCAGCAGCCCAGCGGGGGGGCTATACAATGAGCAGTTCTTC
CDR3: CASSPAGGLYNEQFF
size: NA
J: TRBJ2-1
D: TRBD2
V: TRBV5-1

DNA: TGTGCCCTGGCCGGGCCCCGGGGGGACGGGGAGCTGTTTTTT
CDR3: CALAGPRGDGELFF
size: NA
J: TRBJ2-2
D: TRBD2
V: TRBV28

DNA: TGTGCCAGCAGCCCAGGACAGATCTCTGGAAACACCATATATTTT
CDR3: CASSPGQISGNTIYF
size: NA
J: TRBJ1-3
D: NA
V: TRBV7-2

DNA: TGTGCCAGCAGCCAAGATGGGCGGGAGGGAAATGAGCAGTTCTTC
CDR3: CASSQDGREGNEQFF
size: NA
J: TRBJ2-1
D: TRBD2
V: TRBV3-1/TRBV3-2

DNA: TGTGCCACCAGCACCGGGACTAGCGGGAGGGCAGAGACCCAGTACTTC
CDR3: CATSTGTSGRAETQYF
size: NA
J: TRBJ2-5
D: TRBD2
V: TRBV15

DNA: TGTGCCAGCAGTGAACGACTGACAGCTAGCTCCTACGAGCAGTACTTC
CDR3: CASSERLTASSYEQYF
size: NA
J: TRBJ2-7
D: NA
V: TRBV6-1

DNA: TGCGCCAGCAGCCAGAGTGGAGCGGGGAGCTCCTACGAGCAGTACTTC
CDR3: CASSQSGAGSSYEQYF
size: NA
J: TRBJ2-7
D: TRBD2
V: TRBV4-1

DNA: TGTGCCAGCAGCCCCTCTACTAGCGCTAGCACAGATACGCAGTATTTT
CDR3: CASSPSTSASTDTQYF
size: few
J: TRBJ2-3
D: TRBD2
V: TRBV7-6

DNA: TGTGCCAGCAGCCAAGATCAATTCAGAACAGGTACCTACAATGAGCAGTTCTTC
CDR3: CASSQDQFRTGTYNEQFF
size: NA
J: TRBJ2-1
D: NA
V: TRBV14

DNA: TGCGCCAGCAGCCAAGAGCGGGGGCAAGCGGGGGGCACAGATACGCAGTATTTT
CDR3: CASSQERGQAGGTDTQYF
size: NA
J: TRBJ2-3
D: TRBD2
V: TRBV4-1

DNA: TGCGCCAGCAGCTTGGGAGGTACAGGGGGCGATGGAAACACCATATATTTT
CDR3: CASSLGGTGGDGNTIYF
size: NA
J: TRBJ1-3
D: TRBD1
V: TRBV5-1

DNA: TGTGCCAGCTCATCCGAGACAGGGAGTGTTAACTATGGCTACACCTTC
CDR3: CASSSETGSVNYGYTF
size: once
J: TRBJ1-2
D: TRBD1
V: TRBV18

DNA: TGTGCCAGCAGCCCGGGACAGGGGGCGGCTGGCTACACCTTC
CDR3: CASSPGQGAAGYTF
size: NA
J: TRBJ1-2
D: TRBD1
V: TRBV14

DNA: TGTGCCAGCTCACCCTCGTCGGGGTCTAGAAACACCATATATTTT
CDR3: CASSPSSGSRNTIYF
size: NA
J: TRBJ1-3
D: NA
V: TRBV18

DNA: TGTGCCAGCAGCCAAGATATGGGGGGTAGGCAGCCCCAGCATTTT
CDR3: CASSQDMGGRQPQHF
size: NA
J: TRBJ1-5
D: NA
V: TRBV3-1/TRBV3-2

DNA: TGTGCCAGCTCACCATCGGGGCTAGCGGCCCCCTACGAGCAGTACTTC
CDR3: CASSPSGLAAPYEQYF
size: NA
J: TRBJ2-7
D: TRBD2
V: TRBV18

DNA: TGTGCCAGCAGTTTAACAGGAGGGGTCTTCGTGAGGGGAAACCCTGAAGCTTTCTTT
CDR3: CASSLTGGVFVRGNPEAFF
size: NA
J: TRBJ1-1
D: NA
V: TRBV27

DNA: TGTGCCACCAGTGAATCCCCGTTCGGACTTGGCAATCAGCCCCAGCATTTT
CDR3: CATSESPFGLGNQPQHF
size: NA
J: TRBJ1-5
D: NA
V: TRBV24-1

DNA: TGTGCCAGTAGCCAAGATCCGCGTCGTCTTGTCTACGAGCAGTACTTC
CDR3: CASSQDPRRLVYEQYF
size: NA
J: TRBJ2-7
D: NA
V: TRBV3-1/TRBV3-2

DNA: TGTGCCAGCAGCTTAATTTGGCTACCGGGACTCAACTACAATGAGCAGTTCTTC
CDR3: CASSLIWLPGLNYNEQFF
size: NA
J: TRBJ2-1
D: NA
V: TRBV7-9

DNA: TGTGCCAGCAGCTTGGCTAGCGGGGGGGCGAACTCTGGGGCCAACGTCCTGACTTTC
CDR3: CASSLASGGANSGANVLTF
size: NA
J: TRBJ2-6
D: TRBD2
V: TRBV5-6

DNA: TGTGCCAGCAGTGATGCGCGCCGGGCCGGGGAGCTGTTTTTT
CDR3: CASSDARRAGELFF
size: NA
J: TRBJ2-2
D: NA
V: TRBV2

DNA: TGTGCCAGCAGTTTACTCTTCGGGACAGGAGAAACAGATACGCAGTATTTT
CDR3: CASSLLFGTGETDTQYF
size: NA
J: TRBJ2-3
D: TRBD1
V: TRBV27

DNA: TGTGCCAGCAGTCTATTAGGCACAGATACGCAGTATTTT
CDR3: CASSLLGTDTQYF
size: NA
J: TRBJ2-3
D: NA
V: TRBV11-3

DNA: TGTGCCAGCAGCTTGGGCCCTGGGACAAGGAACACTGAAGCTTTCTTT
CDR3: CASSLGPGTRNTEAFF
size: NA
J: TRBJ1-1
D: NA
V: TRBV5-4

DNA: TGTGCCAGCAGCCAGCCAGTGGGACTGGGAGGGGAGCTGTTTTTT
CDR3: CASSQPVGLGGELFF
size: NA
J: TRBJ2-2
D: NA
V: TRBV5-4

DNA: TGTGCCAGCAGTAACCTAGGGGCAAAGACCCAGTACTTC
CDR3: CASSNLGAKTQYF
size: few
J: TRBJ2-5
D: NA
V: TRBV6-5

DNA: TGTGCCAGCAGTGTCACCCCGACAGCAATAGATACGCAGTATTTT
CDR3: CASSVTPTAIDTQYF
size: NA
J: TRBJ2-3
D: NA
V: TRBV5-6

DNA: TGTGCCAGCAGCCACAACAGCCGGGACAGAGTATTAAACGAGCAGTACTTC
CDR3: CASSHNSRDRVLNEQYF
size: NA
J: TRBJ2-7
D: TRBD1
V: TRBV3-1/TRBV3-2

DNA: TGTGCCAGCAGTAAACGGGACTTCTATGGCTACACCTTC
CDR3: CASSKRDFYGYTF
size: NA
J: TRBJ1-2
D: NA
V: TRBV6-5

DNA: TGTGCCAGCAGTATGGTCCGAGCTGGTACGCAGTATTTT
CDR3: CASSMVRAGTQYF
size: NA
J: TRBJ2-3
D: NA
V: TRBV6-2/TRBV6-3

DNA: TGTGCCAGCAGTCCGCAGGGGGGCCAGCCCCAGCATTTT
CDR3: CASSPQGGQPQHF
size: NA
J: TRBJ1-5
D: TRBD1
V: TRBV6-6

DNA: TGTGCCAGCAGCTTTAGGACTGGCCAGAGCTCTGAAAAACTGTTTTTT
CDR3: CASSFRTGQSSEKLFF
size: NA
J: TRBJ1-4
D: NA
V: TRBV5-4

DNA: TGTGCCAGCAGTCCCCGAGGTGGTTGGCTAGCGGAGGGGAATGAGCAGTTCTTC
CDR3: CASSPRGGWLAEGNEQFF
size: once
J: TRBJ2-1
D: TRBD2
V: TRBV28

DNA: TGTGCCAGCAGTTGGGGACTAGCGGGAACACAAGAGACCCAGTACTTC
CDR3: CASSWGLAGTQETQYF
size: NA
J: TRBJ2-5
D: TRBD2
V: TRBV6-5

DNA: TGTGCCAGTTTGGGGACAGGGGACTACGAGCAGTACTTC
CDR3: CASLGTGDYEQYF
size: NA
J: TRBJ2-7
D: TRBD1
V: TRBV2

DNA: TGTGCCAGCAGCTTAGTCCCCGGACAGGGAAATTCACCCCTCCACTTT
CDR3: CASSLVPGQGNSPLHF
size: few
J: TRBJ1-6
D: TRBD1
V: TRBV11-2

DNA: TGCGCCAGCAGCCTGGACGGGAATACCGAGCAGTACTTC
CDR3: CASSLDGNTEQYF
size: NA
J: TRBJ2-7
D: NA
V: TRBV5-1